This section outlines one T cell receptor beta chain sequence together with its context. This entry comes from a study of T cells in Graves' hyperthyroidism and ophthalmopathy. RNA transcripts provided the source from which TCR beta CDR3 regions were amplified. A set of HTBI primers served as the primers for a first-round RT-PCR of the TCR CDR3. Via MiXCR, TCRdb re-called the multiplex PCR reads, giving one row per CDR3 protein. This sample yields hundreds of thousands of distinct CDR3 sequences, of which about 35% are seen a single time; 30% to 40% belongs to the top ten. The germline CDR1 and CDR2 sequences are ENHRY and SYGVKD. The ends were cut back, 10 bases at V and 0 bases at J, with 10 bases in the middle. The CDR3 runs 14 residues.

The source of this sequence is a woman in her 40s with Graves' hyperthyroidism. What was sequenced was blood. The gene calls are TRBV10-3 and TRBJ2-6, with no clear D. The CDR3 reads CASAWFSGANVLTF. The CDR3 DNA reads TGTGCCAGCGCGTGGTTCTCTGGGGCCAACGTCCTGACTTTC.